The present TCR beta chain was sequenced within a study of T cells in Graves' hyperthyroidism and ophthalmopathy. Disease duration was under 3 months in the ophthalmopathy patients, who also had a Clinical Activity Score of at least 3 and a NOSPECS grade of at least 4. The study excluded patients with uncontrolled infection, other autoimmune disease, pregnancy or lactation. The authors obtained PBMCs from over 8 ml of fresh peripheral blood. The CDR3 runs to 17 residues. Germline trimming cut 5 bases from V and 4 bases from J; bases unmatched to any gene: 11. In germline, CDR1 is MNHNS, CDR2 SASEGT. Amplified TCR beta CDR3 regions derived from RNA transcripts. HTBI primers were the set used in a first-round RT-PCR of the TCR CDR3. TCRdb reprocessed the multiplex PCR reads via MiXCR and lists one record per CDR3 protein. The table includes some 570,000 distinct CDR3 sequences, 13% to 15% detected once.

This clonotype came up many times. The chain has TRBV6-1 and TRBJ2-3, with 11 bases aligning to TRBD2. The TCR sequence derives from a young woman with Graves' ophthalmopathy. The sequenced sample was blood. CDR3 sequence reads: CASSPSTSGTFADTQYF. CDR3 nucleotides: TGTGCCAGCAGTCCCTCGACTAGCGGGACATTTGCAGATACGCAGTATTTT.